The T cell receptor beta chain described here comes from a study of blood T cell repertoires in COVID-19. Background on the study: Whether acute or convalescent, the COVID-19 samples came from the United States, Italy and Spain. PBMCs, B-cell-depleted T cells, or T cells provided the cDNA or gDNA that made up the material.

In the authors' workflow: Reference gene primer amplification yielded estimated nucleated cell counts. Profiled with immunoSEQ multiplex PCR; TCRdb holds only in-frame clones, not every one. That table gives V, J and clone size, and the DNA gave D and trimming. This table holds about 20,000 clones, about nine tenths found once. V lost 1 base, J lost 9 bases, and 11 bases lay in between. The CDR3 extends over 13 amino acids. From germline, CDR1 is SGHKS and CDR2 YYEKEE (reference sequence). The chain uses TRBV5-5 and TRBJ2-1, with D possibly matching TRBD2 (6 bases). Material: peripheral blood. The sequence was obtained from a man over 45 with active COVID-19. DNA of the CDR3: TGTGCCAGCAGCTTGCTGGGTAGCGGTGAGCAGTTCTTC. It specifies CASSLLGSGEQFF.